A single sample is the source of the 29 T cell receptor beta chains below, sequenced in a study of blood T cell repertoires in COVID-19. The protocol was immunoSEQ multiplex PCR, while the TCRdb copy is restricted to in-frame clones and leaves out a portion. This sample yields 250,000 or so clones, of which 80% to 90% are seen a single time; about 4% belongs to the top ten. Sequencing was performed on PBMCs or T cells enriched from blood (not recorded which). The source is a woman aged 30 to 39 with acute COVID-19.

The chain has TRBV21-1 and TRBJ2-2; the D segment call TRBD2 is taken from the table without a DNA check. TRBV21-1 counts as a pseudogene. This CDR3 comprises 17 residues. The CDR3 protein is CASSKESAGADTGELFF. In DNA form, the CDR3 reads TGTGCCAGCAGCAAAGAATCGGCGGGGGCGGACACCGGGGAGCTGTTTTTT.

The chain carries TRBV29-1 and TRBJ2-2; D call uncertain. CDR1 is SQVTM, CDR2 ANQGSEA, per germline. The CDR3 is made up of 12 amino acids. The ends were cut back, 3 bases at V and 11 bases at J, with 13 bases in the middle. For the CDR3, the DNA is TGCAGCGTTGATGGCAGGAAAAAAGAGCTGTTTTTT. It is translated as CSVDGRKKELFF.

The chain joins TRBV28 to TRBJ2-7; D unresolved. CDR3 length equals 13 residues. Germline V gives CDR1 MDHEN, CDR2 SYDVKM. V dropped 2 bases and J dropped 4 bases, with 9 bases sitting between them. CDR3 coding DNA: TGTGCCAGCAGTTTACCCTCCGTATACGAGCAGTACTTC. This translates into CASSLPSVYEQYF.

V gene TRBV29-1 combines with J gene TRBJ2-5, with D possibly matching TRBD1 (5 bases). Trimming took off 2 bases at V and 2 bases at J, with 9 bases between the two ends. This CDR3 has 13 amino acids. The germline V gene encodes CDR1 SQVTM and CDR2 ANQGSEA. The CDR3 region has the DNA TGCAGCGTTGAATGGGGCAGGCAAGAGACCCAGTACTTC. Its translation is CSVEWGRQETQYF. The full variable domain, completed using reference TRBV29-1 and TRBJ2-5, is SAVISQKPSRDICQRGTSLTIQCQVDSQVTMMFWYRQQPGQSLTLIATANQGSEATYESGFVIDKFPISRPNLTFSTLTVSNMSPEDSSIYLCSVEWGRQETQYFGPGTRLLVL.

The V gene is TRBV5-4, the J gene TRBJ2-7, with 7 bases identical to TRBD2. V dropped 3 bases and J dropped 2; count of bases not matched to a gene: 2. This CDR3 is 13 amino acids long. Germline V gene data show CDR1 as SGHNT and CDR2 as YYREEE (reference sequence). The DNA of the CDR3 is TGTGCCAGCAGCTCGGGAGGAGCCTACGAGCAGTACTTC. It translates to CASSSGGAYEQYF. The whole variable domain, filled in from reference TRBV5-4 and TRBJ2-7, reads ETGVTQSPTHLIKTRGQQVTLRCSSQSGHNTVSWYQQALGQGPQFIFQYYREEENGRGNFPPRFSGLQFPNYSSELNVNALELDDSALYLCASSSGGAYEQYFGPGTRLTVT.

The chain links TRBV18 to TRBJ1-5, with 9 positions matching TRBD1. This CDR3 region has 15 residues. Germline lookup yields CDR1 KGHSH and CDR2 LQKENI. The trim removed 5 bases at V and 4 bases at J, leaving 6 bases unmatched. The CDR3 DNA follows: TGTGCCAGCTCATCGGGACAGGGAGAGAATCAGCCCCAGCATTTT. Amino acid sequence: CASSSGQGENQPQHF.

The gene calls are TRBV5-5 and TRBJ1-5; D may be TRBD1 (6 bases). Germline loops: CDR1 SGHKS, CDR2 YYEKEE (reference sequence). V lost 4 bases and J 0 bases, leaving 17 bases between the germline ends. The CDR3 is 17 amino acids. CDR3 nucleotides: TGTGCCAGCAGCCTATACGGGACACCATATAGCAATCAGCCCCAGCATTTT. Protein product: CASSLYGTPYSNQPQHF.

The chain joins TRBV7-7 to TRBJ2-1; 15 bases line up with TRBD2. CDR3 size: 15 residues. Germline CDR1 and CDR2: SSHAT and FNYEAQ (reference sequence). V lost 4 bases, J lost 7 bases, and 2 bases stayed unmatched. Written as DNA, the CDR3 is TGTGCCAGCAGCTCGGGACTAGCGGGAGGTAATGAGCAGTTCTTC. Its translation: CASSSGLAGGNEQFF.

CDR3 sequence: CASSPVSGNEQFF. The CDR3 DNA reads as TGTGCCAGTAGTCCCGTAAGCGGCAATGAGCAGTTCTTC. The genes are TRBV19 and TRBJ2-1; tentatively, D is TRBD2 (5 bases). This CDR3 region has 13 residues. V was clipped by 5 bases and J by 6 bases, with 11 bases between them. From germline, CDR1 is LNHDA and CDR2 SQIVND (reference sequence).

The J gene is TRBJ2-7, the V gene TRBV18; 8 nucleotides line up with TRBD2. V lost 5 bases, J lost 0 bases, and 9 bases stayed unmatched. The germline gives CDR1 KGHSH, CDR2 LQKENI. The CDR3 sequence is 16 residues long. The CDR3 sequence: CASSTTSGVSSYEQYF. The DNA of the CDR3 is TGTGCCAGCTCAACAACTAGCGGAGTCAGCTCCTACGAGCAGTACTTC.

The genes are TRBV7-3 and TRBJ2-2, with D unclear. Germline V gene sequence: CDR1 SGHTA, CDR2 FQGTGA. This CDR3 has 12 residues. V shed 4 bases and J shed 7 bases, with 7 bases lying between them. The CDR3 nucleotides are TGTGCCAGCAGCTCCGTCGGCGGGGAGCTGTTTTTT. It translates to CASSSVGGELFF. The full variable domain, its missing parts supplied by reference TRBV7-3 and TRBJ2-2, is GAGVSQTPSNKVTEKGKYVELRCDPISGHTALYWYRQSLGQGPEFLIYFQGTGAADDSGLPNDRFFAVRPEGSVSTLKIQRTERGDSAVYLCASSSVGGELFFGEGSRLTVL.

This chain uses TRBV4-1 with TRBJ2-7; TRBD1 matches at 10 bases. V trimming: 2 bases; J trimming: 4 bases; junction bases outside the gene matches: 5. The CDR3 runs to 15 residues. Germline lookup yields CDR1 MGHRA and CDR2 YSYEKL. This chain's CDR3 is CASSQSGTGAYEQYF. CDR3 in DNA: TGCGCCAGCAGCCAATCCGGGACAGGGGCATACGAGCAGTACTTC.

The CDR3 DNA reads as TGTGCCAGCAGTTTAATCGGGACAACCCCCGGGGAGCTGTTTTTT. It yields the protein CASSLIGTTPGELFF. The chain joins TRBV27 to TRBJ2-2; D possibly corresponds to TRBD1 (6 bases). V was cut by 2 bases and J by 6 bases, with 13 bases left in between. Germline CDR1 reads MNHEY; CDR2 reads SMNVEV (reference sequence). The CDR3 covers 15 residues.

The chain recombines TRBV25-1 with TRBJ1-4; TRBD1 agrees at 10 bases. Germline assignment: CDR1 MGHDK and CDR2 SYGVNS. V was pared by 7 bases and J by 7 bases, with 6 bases of the junction left unmatched. The CDR3 covers 14 residues. The CDR3 DNA is TGTGCCAGCAACGGGGACAGGGGAGTTGAAAAACTGTTTTTT. Amino acid sequence: CASNGDRGVEKLFF. Full variable domain (rest looked up from reference TRBV25-1 and TRBJ1-4): EADIYQTPRYLVIGTGKKITLECSQTMGHDKMYWYQQDPGMELHLIHYSYGVNSTEKGDLSSESTVSRIRTEHFPLTLESARPSHTSQYLCASNGDRGVEKLFFGSGTQLSVL.

The gene calls are TRBV30 and TRBJ2-5, with TRBD2 identical over 10 bases. CDR1 and CDR2 (germline): GTSNPN, SVGIG (reference sequence). The CDR3 is 14 amino acids. Trimming took 3 bases from V and 3 from J; bases not matched to a gene: 4. CDR3 residues: CAWSPGLAEETQYF. The CDR3 nucleotides are TGTGCCTGGAGCCCCGGACTAGCGGAAGAGACCCAGTACTTC.

V is TRBV30 and J is TRBJ1-6; D remains unclear. The CDR3 length is 14 residues. The germline V gene has CDR1 GTSNPN and CDR2 SVGIG (reference sequence). The V end lost 1 base, the J end lost 6 bases, and 10 bases lay between the germline ends. CDR3 protein: CAWSGRGFNSPLHF. In nucleotides, the CDR3 is TGTGCCTGGAGTGGCCGAGGGTTTAATTCACCCCTCCACTTT.

The rearrangement links TRBV5-1 to TRBJ2-4; 8 bases fit TRBD1. Trimming took 6 bases from V and 9 from J; bases not matched to a gene: 11. CDR1 and CDR2 from the germline V gene are SGHRS and YFSETQ. The CDR3 is 14 residues long. The DNA for the CDR3 is TGCGCCAGCACCCAGGACAGGGTTGAGGGCATTCAGTACTTC. It encodes CASTQDRVEGIQYF.

This clone was observed a handful of times. The gene calls are TRBV4-3 and TRBJ2-3; TRBD2 matches at 11 bases. Germline V gene lookup returns CDR1 LGHNA and CDR2 YSLEER. The CDR3 covers 19 residues. V dropped 0 bases and J dropped 6; count of bases not matched to a gene: 14. This chain's CDR3 is CASSQEGSGLLAGVDTQYF. The CDR3 bases are TGCGCCAGCAGCCAAGAAGGAAGTGGGTTACTAGCGGGAGTCGATACGCAGTATTTT.

The rearrangement links TRBV7-9 to TRBJ2-2; 10 nucleotides agree with TRBD2. The V segment lost 1 base and the J segment 2 bases; nucleotides outside the gene matches: 4. Germline V lookup: CDR1 SEHNR, CDR2 FQNEAQ (reference sequence). The CDR3 has 17 residues. The CDR3 loop reads CASSLVLAGLNTGELFF. The DNA of the CDR3 is TGTGCCAGCAGCTTAGTACTAGCGGGACTTAACACCGGGGAGCTGTTTTTT.

This clone has just one count. The rearrangement links TRBV28 to TRBJ1-5, with 9 positions matching TRBD1. The germline V gene has CDR1 MDHEN and CDR2 SYDVKM. The junction had 3 bases not matched to a gene; V was cut back by 2 bases and J by 7 bases. The CDR3 is made up of 14 amino acids. CDR3 in DNA: TGTGCCAGCAGTTTAATACAGGGGGCGCAGCCCCAGCATTTT. Its translation is CASSLIQGAQPQHF.

V usage is TRBV19 and J usage is TRBJ1-5; TRBD1 might be the D (6 bases). V lost 8 bases and J lost 12, with 20 bases in between. Germline lookup yields CDR1 LNHDA and CDR2 SQIVND (reference sequence). The CDR3 contains 13 residues. CDR3 in amino acids: CASAAGAPGVQHF. In DNA, the CDR3 is TGTGCCAGTGCCGCCGGGGCCCCAGGGGTCCAGCATTTT.

V is TRBV4-1 and J is TRBJ1-1; D not resolved. V lost 4 bases to trimming and J lost 0 bases, with 18 bases between them. Germline assignment: CDR1 MGHRA and CDR2 YSYEKL. The CDR3 sequence is 17 residues long. CDR3: CASSRVGIGLLNTEAFF. The CDR3 nucleotides read TGCGCCAGCAGCCGCGTAGGAATAGGACTTTTGAACACTGAAGCTTTCTTT.

This chain links TRBV18 with TRBJ2-7; 7 bases are a match to TRBD1. The CDR3 totals 15 residues. The germline V gene encodes CDR1 KGHSH and CDR2 LQKENI. Germline trimming cut 5 bases from V and 6 bases from J; bases unmatched to any gene: 13. The CDR3 reads CASSEGQTRVGEQYF. The CDR3, as DNA: TGTGCCAGCTCAGAGGGACAGACCAGGGTGGGCGAGCAGTACTTC.

The V call is TRBV6-5, the J call TRBJ1-1, with TRBD1 identical over 7 bases. Germline V CDR1 and CDR2: MNHEY, SVGAGI. The CDR3 is made up of 14 amino acids. J lost 4 bases, V lost 5 bases, and 7 bases had no gene match. Written as DNA, the CDR3 is TGTGCCAGCAGTCCGGGTGACAGGGCCACTGAAGCTTTCTTT. This translates into CASSPGDRATEAFF.

This clone was recorded once. This chain links TRBV24-1 with TRBJ2-1; 7 positions agree with TRBD2. Per the germline V gene, CDR1 is KGHDR and CDR2 is SFDVKD. J lost 0 bases, V lost 6 bases, and 4 bases had no gene match. The CDR3 has 15 residues. DNA for the CDR3: TGTGCCACCAGTCGCCCGGGGGGCTCCTACAATGAGCAGTTCTTC. Protein: CATSRPGGSYNEQFF.

This clone was observed once. The chain carries TRBV11-2 and TRBJ2-1; D may be TRBD2 (6 bases). Germline values: CDR1 SGHAT, CDR2 FQNNGV. V lost 1 base, J lost 5 bases, and 15 bases lay in between. The CDR3 is 16 residues long. CDR3 in amino acids: CASSLVGGAVNNEQFF. CDR3 in DNA: TGTGCCAGCAGCTTAGTGGGCGGGGCTGTGAACAATGAGCAGTTCTTC.

V gene TRBV4-1 combines with J gene TRBJ2-5; 9 bases agree with TRBD1. V dropped 0 bases and J dropped 4; count of bases not matched to a gene: 3. Germline V gene sequence: CDR1 MGHRA, CDR2 YSYEKL. The CDR3 length is 15 residues. CDR3 protein: CASSQDEQGAETQYF. The CDR3, as DNA: TGCGCCAGCAGCCAAGATGAACAGGGGGCAGAGACCCAGTACTTC.

The V and J genes are TRBV18 and TRBJ2-1; 10 bases match TRBD1. From germline, CDR1 is KGHSH and CDR2 LQKENI. The CDR3 has 15 residues. V shed 5 bases and J 4 bases; nucleotides not matched to a gene: 5. The CDR3 coding sequence is TGTGCCAGCTCAGCCGGGACAGGGGTATACAATGAGCAGTTCTTC. Its translation: CASSAGTGVYNEQFF.

J is TRBJ2-1 and V is TRBV2, with 16 positions matching TRBD2. Germline-derived CDR1 and CDR2 are SNHLY and FYNNEI. The CDR3 consists of 18 residues. V trimming: 5 bases; J trimming: 5 bases; junction bases outside the gene matches: 9. For the CDR3, the DNA is TGTGCCAGCAGTTCGGGACTAGCGGGAGGGGGGGCGGACAATGAGCAGTTCTTC. Translation: CASSSGLAGGGADNEQFF. Complete variable domain (other parts from reference TRBV2 and TRBJ2-1): EPEVTQTPSHQVTQMGQEVILRCVPISNHLYFYWYRQILGQKVEFLVSFYNNEISEKSEIFDDQFSVERPDGSNFTLKIRSTKLEDSAMYFCASSSGLAGGGADNEQFFGPGTRLTVL.